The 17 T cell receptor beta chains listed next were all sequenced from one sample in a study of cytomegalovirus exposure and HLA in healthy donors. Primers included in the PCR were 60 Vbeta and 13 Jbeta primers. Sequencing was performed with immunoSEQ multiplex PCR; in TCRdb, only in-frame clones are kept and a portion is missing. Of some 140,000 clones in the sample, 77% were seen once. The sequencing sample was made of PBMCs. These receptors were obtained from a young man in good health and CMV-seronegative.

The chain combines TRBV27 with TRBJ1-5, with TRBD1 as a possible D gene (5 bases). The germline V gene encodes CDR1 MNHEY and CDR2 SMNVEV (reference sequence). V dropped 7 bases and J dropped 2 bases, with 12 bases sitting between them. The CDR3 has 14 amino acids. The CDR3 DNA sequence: TGTGCCAGCAAGAAAGGGGCGGGCAATCAGCCCCAGCATTTT. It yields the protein CASKKGAGNQPQHF.

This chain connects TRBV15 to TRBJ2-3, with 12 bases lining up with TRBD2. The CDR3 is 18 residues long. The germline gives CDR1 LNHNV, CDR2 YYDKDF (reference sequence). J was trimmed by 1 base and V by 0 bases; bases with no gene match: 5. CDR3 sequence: CATSRELAGGPGTDTQYF. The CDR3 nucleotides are TGTGCCACCAGCAGAGAGCTAGCGGGAGGGCCGGGCACAGATACGCAGTATTTT.

CDR3 coding DNA: TGTGCCAGCAGCCCCCAGGCGATTAATGAGCAGTTCTTC. Its translation is CASSPQAINEQFF. This chain connects TRBV7-6 to TRBJ2-1; D unclear. The V gene lost 5 bases and the J gene lost 7 bases, with 12 bases spanning the gap. This CDR3 is 13 amino acids long. CDR1 and CDR2 from the germline V gene are SGHVS and FNYEAQ. The full variable domain, rest sourced from reference TRBV7-6 and TRBJ2-1, is GAGVSQSPRYKVTKRGQDVALRCDPISGHVSLYWYRQALGQGPEFLTYFNYEAQQDKSGLPNDRFSAERPEGSISTLTIQRTEQRDSAMYRCASSPQAINEQFFGPGTRLTVL.

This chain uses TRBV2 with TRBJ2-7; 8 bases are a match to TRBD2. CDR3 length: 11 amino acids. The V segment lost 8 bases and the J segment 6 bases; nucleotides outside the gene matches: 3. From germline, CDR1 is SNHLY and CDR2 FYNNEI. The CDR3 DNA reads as TGTGCCAGCCATCGGGGGGGCGAGCAGTACTTC. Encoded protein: CASHRGGEQYF.

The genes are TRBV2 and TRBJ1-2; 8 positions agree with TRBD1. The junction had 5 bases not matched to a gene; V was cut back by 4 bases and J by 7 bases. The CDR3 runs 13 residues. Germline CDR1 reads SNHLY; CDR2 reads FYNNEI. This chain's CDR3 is CASSVDRVIGYTF. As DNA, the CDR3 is TGTGCCAGCAGTGTGGACAGGGTAATTGGCTACACCTTC.

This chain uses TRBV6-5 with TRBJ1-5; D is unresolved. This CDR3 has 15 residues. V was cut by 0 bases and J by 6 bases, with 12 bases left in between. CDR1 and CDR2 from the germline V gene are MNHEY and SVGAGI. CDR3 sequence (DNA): TGTGCCAGCAGTTACTCTTCGGGTAGCGGTCAGCCCCAGCATTTT. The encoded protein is CASSYSSGSGQPQHF.

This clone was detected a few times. The CDR3 here is CASSAPPTSGSTDTQYF. CDR3 DNA: TGTGCCAGCAGCGCGCCCCCGACTAGCGGGAGCACAGATACGCAGTATTTT. The rearrangement uses TRBV7-6 and TRBJ2-3, with TRBD2 matching over 10 bases. The V segment lost 5 bases and the J segment 0 bases; nucleotides outside the gene matches: 8. Germline V gives CDR1 SGHVS, CDR2 FNYEAQ. The CDR3 is 17 residues long.

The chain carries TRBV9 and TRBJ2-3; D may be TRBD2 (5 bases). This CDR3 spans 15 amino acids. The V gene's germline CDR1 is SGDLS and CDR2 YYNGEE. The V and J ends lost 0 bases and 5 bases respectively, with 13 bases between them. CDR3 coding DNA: TGTGCCAGCAGCGTAGGAGGGCTAGCAAGAGATACGCAGTATTTT. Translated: CASSVGGLARDTQYF. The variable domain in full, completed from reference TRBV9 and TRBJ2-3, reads DSGVTQTPKHLITATGQRVTLRCSPRSGDLSVYWYQQSLDQGLQFLIQYYNGEERAKGNILERFSAQQFPDLHSELNLSSLELGDSALYFCASSVGGLARDTQYFGPGTRLTVL.

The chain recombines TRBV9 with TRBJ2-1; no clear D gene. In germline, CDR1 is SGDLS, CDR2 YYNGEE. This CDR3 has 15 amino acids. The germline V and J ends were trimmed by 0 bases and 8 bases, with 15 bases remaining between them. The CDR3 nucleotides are TGTGCCAGCAGCGTAGCCCCCGCCGCGGCCGATGAGCAGTTCTTC. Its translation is CASSVAPAAADEQFF.

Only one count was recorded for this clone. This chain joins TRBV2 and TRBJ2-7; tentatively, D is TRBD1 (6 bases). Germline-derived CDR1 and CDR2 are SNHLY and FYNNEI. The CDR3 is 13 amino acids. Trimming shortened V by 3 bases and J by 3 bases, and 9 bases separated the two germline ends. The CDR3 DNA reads TGTGCCAGCAGTGAGGGGGCCGTCTACGAGCAGTACTTC. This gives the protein CASSEGAVYEQYF.

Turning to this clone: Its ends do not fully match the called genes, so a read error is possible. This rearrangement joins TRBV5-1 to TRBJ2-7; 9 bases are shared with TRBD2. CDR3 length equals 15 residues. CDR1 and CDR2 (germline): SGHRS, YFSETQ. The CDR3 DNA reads TGCGCCAGCAGCGTAACTAGCGGGTCTTCCTTCGAGCAGTACTTC. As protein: CASSVTSGSSFEQYF.

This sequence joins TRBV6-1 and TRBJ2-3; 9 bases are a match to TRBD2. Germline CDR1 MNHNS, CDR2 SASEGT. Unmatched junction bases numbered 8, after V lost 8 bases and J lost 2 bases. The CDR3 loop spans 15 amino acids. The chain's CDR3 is CASGTSGHPTDTQYF. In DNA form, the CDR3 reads TGTGCCAGCGGTACTAGCGGGCATCCCACAGATACGCAGTATTTT.

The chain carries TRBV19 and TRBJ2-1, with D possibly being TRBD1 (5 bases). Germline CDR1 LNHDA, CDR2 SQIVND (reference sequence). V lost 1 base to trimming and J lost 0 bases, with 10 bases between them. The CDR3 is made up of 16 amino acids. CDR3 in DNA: TGTGCCAGTAGTATAGGTTCAGGGCTCTCCTACAATGAGCAGTTCTTC. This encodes CASSIGSGLSYNEQFF.

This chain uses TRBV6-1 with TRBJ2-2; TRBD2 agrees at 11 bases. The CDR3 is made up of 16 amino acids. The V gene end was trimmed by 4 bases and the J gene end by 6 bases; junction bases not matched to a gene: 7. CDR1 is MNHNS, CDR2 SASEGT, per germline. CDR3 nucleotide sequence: TGTGCCAGCAGTGCTGTAGCGGGAGGGGTAGCCGGGGAGCTGTTTTTT. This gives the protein CASSAVAGGVAGELFF.

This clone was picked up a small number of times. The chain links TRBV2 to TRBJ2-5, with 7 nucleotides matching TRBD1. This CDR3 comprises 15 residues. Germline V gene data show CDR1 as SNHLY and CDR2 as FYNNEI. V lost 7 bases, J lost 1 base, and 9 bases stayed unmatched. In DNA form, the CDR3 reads TGTGCCAGCATGACAGGGTGGGGAGTCCAAGAGACCCAGTACTTC. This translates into CASMTGWGVQETQYF.

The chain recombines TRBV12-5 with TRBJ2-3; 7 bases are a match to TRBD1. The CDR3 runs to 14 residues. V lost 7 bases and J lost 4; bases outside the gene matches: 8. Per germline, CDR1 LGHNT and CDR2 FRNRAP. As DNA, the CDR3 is TGTGCTAGTGCCAAGGGACAGTTCCCAGATACGCAGTATTTT. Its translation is CASAKGQFPDTQYF.

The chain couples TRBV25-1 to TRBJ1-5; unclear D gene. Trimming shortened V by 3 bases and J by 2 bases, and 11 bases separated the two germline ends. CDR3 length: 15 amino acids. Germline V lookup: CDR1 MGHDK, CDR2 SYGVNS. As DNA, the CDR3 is TGTGCCAGCAGTGACATCGAGATAGGCAATCAGCCCCAGCATTTT. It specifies CASSDIEIGNQPQHF.